These T cell receptor beta chains were read from a single sample in a study of blood T cell repertoires in COVID-19. Sequenced by immunoSEQ multiplex PCR; TCRdb stores in-frame clones only, minus some. The top ten hold approximately 2.1% of the sample, which has about 170,000 clones, roughly 91% seen once. Source material: peripheral blood. The receptors come from a man in his forties or fifties who had recovered from COVID-19. Each CDR3 is given with its conserved first and last residue. A D gene is named only where the DNA matches it firmly. The size entry is marked missing in some rows and otherwise reads once, few, many or a size class.

>TRBV28|.|.|TRBJ1-1
CASHRPTGNTEAFF
TGTGCCAGCCACCGCCCGACAGGGAACACTGAAGCTTTCTTT
>TRBV14|TRBD2|.|TRBJ2-1
CASSQDLISLGGEQFF
TGTGCCAGCAGCCAAGATCTCATCAGCTTGGGGGGGGAGCAGTTCTTC
>TRBV10-3|TRBD1|.|TRBJ1-1
CAIRPGQGSNTEAFF
TGTGCCATCAGGCCCGGACAGGGATCGAACACTGAAGCTTTCTTT
>TRBV3-1/TRBV3-2|TRBD2|.|TRBJ2-5
CASSQVNSGRAGETQYF
TGTGCCAGCAGCCAAGTGAATAGCGGGAGGGCCGGTGAGACCCAGTACTTC
>TRBV5-1|.|.|TRBJ1-1
CASSLGPGNTEAFF
TGCGCCAGCAGCTTGGGGCCAGGGAACACTGAAGCTTTCTTT
>TRBV5-4|.|.|TRBJ1-1
CASSSGQLGNTEAFF
TGTGCCAGCAGCTCAGGCCAGTTGGGGAACACTGAAGCTTTCTTT
>TRBV4-3|TRBD1|.|TRBJ2-7
CASSQERETGQGIYEQYF
TGCGCCAGCAGCCAAGAAAGGGAGACAGGGCAAGGGATCTACGAGCAGTACTTC
>TRBV9|.|once|TRBJ2-2
CASSVATTQPGELFF
TGTGCCAGCAGCGTAGCCACAACCCAACCCGGGGAGCTGTTTTTT
>TRBV2|.|.|TRBJ1-1
CASSEARGGYTEAFF
TGTGCCAGCAGTGAAGCGCGGGGGGGCTACACTGAAGCTTTCTTT
>TRBV4-2|TRBD1|.|TRBJ2-7
CASSHLGTGDKYEQYF
TGTGCCAGCAGCCACTTAGGGACAGGGGATAAGTACGAGCAGTACTTC
>TRBV5-1|.|.|TRBJ2-3
CASSLWGTSTDTQYF
TGCGCCAGCAGCTTATGGGGGACTAGCACAGATACGCAGTATTTT
>TRBV13|.|.|TRBJ1-2
CASSGGGDYGYTF
TGTGCCAGCAGCGGCGGGGGGGACTATGGCTACACCTTC
>TRBV19|TRBD1|.|TRBJ1-2
CASSNRGLDGYTF
TGTGCCAGTAGTAACAGGGGGCTCGATGGCTACACCTTC
>TRBV5-1|.|.|TRBJ2-5
CASSPDREGETQYF
TGCGCCAGCAGCCCGGACAGGGAGGGAGAGACCCAGTACTTC
>TRBV5-4|.|.|TRBJ2-5
CASTLSGLRQETQYF
TGTGCCAGCACCTTGTCCGGGTTGCGCCAAGAGACCCAGTACTTC
>TRBV6-5|.|.|TRBJ2-4
CASSLDSGRENIQYF
TGTGCCAGCAGTTTAGACTCCGGTAGAGAAAACATTCAGTACTTC
>TRBV30|TRBD1|.|TRBJ1-2
CAWSGTGGTYGYTF
TGTGCCTGGAGTGGGACAGGGGGAACCTATGGCTACACCTTC
>TRBV27|.|.|TRBJ2-3
CASSWGRGTDTQYF
TGTGCCAGCAGTTGGGGCCGGGGCACAGATACGCAGTATTTT
>TRBV5-1|TRBD2|.|TRBJ2-1
CASSRDGTSGYNEQFF
TGCGCCAGCAGTCGGGACGGGACTAGCGGATACAATGAGCAGTTCTTC
>TRBV7-3|TRBD1|.|TRBJ1-6
CASSARQGTKSPLHF
TGTGCCAGCAGCGCTCGACAGGGGACGAAATCACCCCTCCACTTT
>TRBV19|TRBD1|many|TRBJ2-7
CASSPGQVSYEQYF
TGTGCCAGTAGCCCGGGACAGGTTTCCTACGAGCAGTACTTC
>TRBV24-1|TRBD2|.|TRBJ2-2
CATSDPRTSGGAGELFF
TGTGCCACCAGTGACCCCCGGACTAGCGGGGGGGCCGGGGAGCTGTTTTTT
>TRBV29-1|TRBD2|.|TRBJ2-1
CSVVAGGHEQFF
TGCAGCGTTGTTGCGGGAGGCCATGAGCAGTTCTTC
>TRBV19|.|.|TRBJ2-7
CASSIDNPPYEQYF
TGTGCCAGTAGTATTGACAACCCTCCCTACGAGCAGTACTTC
>TRBV6-1|.|.|TRBJ1-1
CASSEKGQGISSTEAFF
TGTGCCAGCAGTGAAAAGGGTCAGGGGATCAGTAGCACTGAAGCTTTCTTT
>TRBV18|.|.|TRBJ1-3
CASSPSTPGNTIYF
TGTGCCAGCTCACCCTCTACCCCGGGAAACACCATATATTTT
>TRBV19|TRBD2|.|TRBJ2-2
CASSIGLAGESGELFF
TGTGCCAGTAGTATAGGGCTAGCGGGAGAATCCGGGGAGCTGTTTTTT
>TRBV9|.|.|TRBJ2-3
CASSTRVEVSTDTQYF
TGTGCCAGCAGCACCCGGGTGGAGGTCAGCACAGATACGCAGTATTTT
>TRBV6-5|TRBD1|.|TRBJ1-4
CASSYSQGAANEKLFF
TGTGCCAGCAGTTACTCGCAGGGGGCCGCTAATGAAAAACTGTTTTTT
>TRBV4-2|.|.|TRBJ1-2
CASSQEGLFRGYTF
TGTGCCAGCAGCCAGGAGGGACTGTTCCGTGGCTACACCTTC
>TRBV7-9|.|.|TRBJ2-3
CASSSGQYTDTQYF
TGTGCCAGCAGCTCCGGACAGTACACAGATACGCAGTATTTT
>TRBV3-1/TRBV3-2|.|.|TRBJ1-1
CASSRSTGGTEAFF
TGTGCCAGCAGCCGCTCGACGGGGGGCACTGAAGCTTTCTTT
>TRBV6-4|.|.|TRBJ2-7
CASSVSQGSYEQYF
TGTGCCAGCAGTGTTTCTCAGGGCTCCTACGAGCAGTACTTC
>TRBV9|.|.|TRBJ2-1
CASSVQGGGEQFF
TGTGCCAGCAGCGTACAGGGAGGCGGTGAGCAGTTCTTC
>TRBV19|.|few|TRBJ1-5
CASSRQGQPQHF
TGTGCCAGTTCTCGGCAGGGTCAGCCCCAGCATTTT
>TRBV14|.|medium-sized|TRBJ1-4
CASSQNQGKDEKLFF
TGTGCCAGCAGCCAGAACCAGGGAAAGGATGAAAAACTGTTTTTT
>TRBV11-2|TRBD1|.|TRBJ2-1
CASSFLQGPGSYNEQFF
TGTGCCAGCAGCTTTCTACAGGGGCCCGGGTCCTACAATGAGCAGTTCTTC
>TRBV19|TRBD1|.|TRBJ1-2
CASSIQTGAFNYGYTF
TGTGCCAGTAGTATACAAACAGGGGCCTTTAACTATGGCTACACCTTC
>TRBV5-4|.|.|TRBJ2-2
CASSFWAGRNTGELFF
TGTGCCAGCAGCTTTTGGGCGGGCCGGAACACCGGGGAGCTGTTTTTT
>TRBV27|.|.|TRBJ1-3
CASSSMSGNTIYF
TGTGCCAGCAGTTCAATGTCTGGAAACACCATATATTTT
>TRBV7-2|TRBD1|.|TRBJ1-4
CASSRGQGGEKLFF
TGTGCCAGCAGTCGGGGACAGGGCGGGGAAAAACTGTTTTTT